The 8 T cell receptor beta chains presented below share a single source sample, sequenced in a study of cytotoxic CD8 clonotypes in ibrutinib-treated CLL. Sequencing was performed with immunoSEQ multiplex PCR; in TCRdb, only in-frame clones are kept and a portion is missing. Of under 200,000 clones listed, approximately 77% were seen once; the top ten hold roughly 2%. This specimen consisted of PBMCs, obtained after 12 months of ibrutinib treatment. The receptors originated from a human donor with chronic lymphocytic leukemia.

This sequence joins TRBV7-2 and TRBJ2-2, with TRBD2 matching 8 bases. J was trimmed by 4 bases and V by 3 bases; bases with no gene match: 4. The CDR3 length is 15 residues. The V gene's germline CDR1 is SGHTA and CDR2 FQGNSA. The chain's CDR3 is CASSFRGGTTGELFF. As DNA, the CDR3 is TGTGCCAGCAGCTTTCGGGGGGGGACCACCGGGGAGCTGTTTTTT.

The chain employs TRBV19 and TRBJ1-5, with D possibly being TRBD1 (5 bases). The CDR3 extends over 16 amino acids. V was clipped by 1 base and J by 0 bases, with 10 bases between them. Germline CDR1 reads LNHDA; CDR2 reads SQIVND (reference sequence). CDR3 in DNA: TGTGCCAGTAGTATAGGCCCCAGGGTTAGCAATCAGCCCCAGCATTTT. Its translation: CASSIGPRVSNQPQHF.

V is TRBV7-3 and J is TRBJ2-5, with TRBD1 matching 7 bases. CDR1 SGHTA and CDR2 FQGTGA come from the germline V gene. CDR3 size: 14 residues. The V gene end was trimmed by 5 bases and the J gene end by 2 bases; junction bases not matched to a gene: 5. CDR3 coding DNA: TGTGCCAGCAGCCCAGGGACAGCGCAAGAGACCCAGTACTTC. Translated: CASSPGTAQETQYF.

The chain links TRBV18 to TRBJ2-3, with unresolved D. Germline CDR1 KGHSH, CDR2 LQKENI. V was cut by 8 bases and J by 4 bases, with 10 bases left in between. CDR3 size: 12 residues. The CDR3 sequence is CASASIPDTQYF. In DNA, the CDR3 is TGTGCCAGCGCATCTATCCCAGATACGCAGTATTTT.

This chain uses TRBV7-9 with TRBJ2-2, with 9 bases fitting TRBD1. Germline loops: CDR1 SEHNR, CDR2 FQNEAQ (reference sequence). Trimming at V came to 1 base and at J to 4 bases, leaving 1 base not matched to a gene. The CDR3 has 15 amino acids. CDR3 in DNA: TGTGCCAGCAGCTTAGGGACAGGGGCCACCGGGGAGCTGTTTTTT. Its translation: CASSLGTGATGELFF.

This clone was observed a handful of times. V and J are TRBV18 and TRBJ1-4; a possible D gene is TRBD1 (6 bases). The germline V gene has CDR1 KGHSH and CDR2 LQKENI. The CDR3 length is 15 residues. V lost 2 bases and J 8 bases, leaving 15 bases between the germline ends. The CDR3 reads CASSPLGKTGEKLFF. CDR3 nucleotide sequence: TGTGCCAGCTCACCATTGGGGAAAACAGGGGAAAAACTGTTTTTT.

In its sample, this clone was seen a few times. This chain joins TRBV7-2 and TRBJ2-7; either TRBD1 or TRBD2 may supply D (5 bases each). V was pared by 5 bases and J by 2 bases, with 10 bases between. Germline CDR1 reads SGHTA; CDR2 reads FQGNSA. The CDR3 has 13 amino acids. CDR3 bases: TGTGCCAGCAGCCTGGGACGGGCCTACGAGCAGTACTTC. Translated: CASSLGRAYEQYF.

CDR3 sequence: CASSPKSTGVNTF. The CDR3 coding sequence is TGTGCCAGCTCACCAAAATCGACAGGCGTAAACACCTTC. The chain links TRBV18 to TRBJ1-2; TRBD1 might be the D (6 bases). Germline values: CDR1 KGHSH, CDR2 LQKENI. The CDR3 length is 13 residues. Deletions cut 2 bases from V and 12 bases from J, with 16 bases between.